The 14 T cell receptor beta chains given below trace back to one sample, sequenced in a study of beta chain features in type 1 diabetes. Study-wide findings and caveats: Type 1 diabetes patients showed a moderate but significant shortening of TCRB CDR3s in all four CD4+ subsets.

No antigen has been assigned to these receptors. The whole isolated RNA underwent reverse transcription, so sequencing captured expressed TCRB transcripts. Here immunoSEQ multiplex PCR was the method, and the copy in TCRdb shows in-frame clones only, minus some. This table has roughly 300,000 clones, roughly an eighth appearing once. The sample was naive CD4+ T cells from blood. The receptors were sampled from a man aged 25 to 45 with type 1 diabetes.

This chain uses TRBV5-1 with TRBJ2-7; maybe TRBD1 (6 bases). Deletions cut 4 bases from V and 2 bases from J, with 10 bases between. CDR3 length equals 13 residues. Germline V gene data show CDR1 as SGHRS and CDR2 as YFSETQ. The CDR3 nucleotides are TGCGCCAGCAGCAGGTCAGGGGCCTACGAGCAGTACTTC. This gives the protein CASSRSGAYEQYF.

This clone has only a few counts. The genes are TRBV2 and TRBJ2-1, with D perhaps TRBD2 (6 bases). This CDR3 contains 14 residues. Trimming removed 7 bases from V and 8 bases from J, with 18 bases in between. The germline V gene has CDR1 SNHLY and CDR2 FYNNEI. CDR3 sequence: CASTLGGGLYEQFF. As DNA, the CDR3 is TGTGCCAGCACCCTGGGGGGTGGTCTCTATGAGCAGTTCTTC.

V usage is TRBV14 and J usage is TRBJ2-3, with 9 bases aligning to TRBD2. V lost 2 bases and J lost 4; bases outside the gene matches: 4. CDR3 length: 15 residues. Germline CDR1 reads SGHDN; CDR2 reads FVKESK. The CDR3 bases are TGTGCCAGCAGCCAACTGGCGGGAGGGGCAGATACGCAGTATTTT. This codes for CASSQLAGGADTQYF.

This clone was picked up a small number of times. This sequence joins TRBV29-1 and TRBJ2-5; tentatively, D is TRBD1 (5 bases). The ends were cut back, 0 bases at V and 5 bases at J, with 13 bases in the middle. This CDR3 is 14 amino acids long. Germline V gives CDR1 SQVTM, CDR2 ANQGSEA. This CDR3 reads CSVEDPDNVETQYF. The DNA of the CDR3 is TGCAGCGTTGAAGATCCGGACAATGTGGAGACCCAGTACTTC.

In its sample, this clone was seen a few times. J is TRBJ1-2 and V is TRBV5-4; D is ambiguous. The germline V gene encodes CDR1 SGHNT and CDR2 YYREEE (reference sequence). CDR3 length: 18 residues. V lost 2 bases, J lost 2 bases, and 22 bases lay in between. Here the CDR3 DNA reads TGTGCCAGCAGCTTCCCCGGCTGGGCAGGATCCTCCAACTATGGCTACACCTTC. The encoded protein is CASSFPGWAGSSNYGYTF. The full variable domain, rest sourced from reference TRBV5-4 and TRBJ1-2, is ETGVTQSPTHLIKTRGQQVTLRCSSQSGHNTVSWYQQALGQGPQFIFQYYREEENGRGNFPPRFSGLQFPNYSSELNVNALELDDSALYLCASSFPGWAGSSNYGYTFGSGTRLTVV.

This clone was seen a few times. This rearrangement joins TRBV2 to TRBJ1-5; D is ambiguous. V dropped 8 bases and J dropped 0 bases, with 8 bases sitting between them. This CDR3 is built from 13 residues. The germline gives CDR1 SNHLY, CDR2 FYNNEI. The CDR3 region is CASQADSNQPQHF. DNA for the CDR3: TGTGCCAGCCAGGCCGATAGCAATCAGCCCCAGCATTTT.

This clone has more than one count but fewer than ten. The rearrangement links TRBV14 to TRBJ2-3, with no clear D. Trimming took off 0 bases at V and 1 base at J, with 14 bases between the two ends. Germline lookup yields CDR1 SGHDN and CDR2 FVKESK. The CDR3 runs to 17 residues. The CDR3 reads CASSQEGHLQRTDTQYF. The CDR3 coding sequence is TGTGCCAGCAGCCAAGAGGGTCACCTACAGCGCACAGATACGCAGTATTTT.

The chain combines TRBV10-3 with TRBJ2-1; the match to TRBD2 covers 9 bases. Losses at the gene ends were 2 bases for V and 15 bases for J; bases not matched to a gene: 5. This CDR3 has 12 residues. CDR1 is ENHRY and CDR2 is SYGVKD in the germline V gene. The CDR3 loop reads CAISEVVAGVFF. The CDR3 DNA is TGTGCCATCAGTGAGGTGGTAGCGGGAGTGTTCTTC.

This clone was counted between two and nine times. This chain links TRBV28 with TRBJ2-3; a weak D match, TRBD2 (6 bases). V was shortened by 3 bases and J by 1 base, with 11 bases between the two germline ends. Germline CDR1 is MDHEN and CDR2 is SYDVKM. The CDR3 loop spans 15 amino acids. The CDR3 DNA is TGTGCCAGCAGTTTGCCGACTAGAGGCACAGATACGCAGTATTTT. Translated, it gives CASSLPTRGTDTQYF.

The gene calls are TRBV19 and TRBJ2-2; 8 bases match TRBD2. After removal of 6 bases from V and 1 base from J, the junction contained 4 bases not matched to a gene. There are 15 residues in the CDR3. CDR1 is LNHDA, CDR2 SQIVND, per germline (reference sequence). The CDR3 is CASRTGRENTGELFF. In DNA form, the CDR3 reads TGTGCCAGTAGAACCGGGAGGGAGAACACCGGGGAGCTGTTTTTT.

This chain connects TRBV25-1 to TRBJ1-5; TRBD1 matches at 12 bases. V trimming: 3 bases; J trimming: 5 bases; junction bases outside the gene matches: 5. The CDR3 sequence is 16 residues long. Per the germline V gene, CDR1 is MGHDK and CDR2 is SYGVNS. Here the CDR3 reads CASSEAGTGGDQPQHF. The CDR3 nucleotides are TGTGCCAGCAGTGAGGCCGGGACAGGGGGCGATCAGCCCCAGCATTTT.

In its sample, this clone was seen a few times. V and J are TRBV5-1 and TRBJ1-5, with 12 bases that match TRBD1. Trimming at V came to 4 bases and at J to 7 bases, leaving 6 bases not matched to a gene. Germline CDR1 is SGHRS and CDR2 is YFSETQ. The CDR3 consists of 15 residues. CDR3 nucleotide sequence: TGCGCCAGCAGCCCGGGGACAGGGGGCCCCCAGCCCCAGCATTTT. It codes for CASSPGTGGPQPQHF.

The V and J genes are TRBV7-9 and TRBJ1-2; D gene uncertain. This CDR3 spans 12 amino acids. Germline V gene sequence: CDR1 SEHNR, CDR2 FQNEAQ (reference sequence). Trimming shortened V by 6 bases and J by 2 bases, and 7 bases separated the two germline ends. The CDR3 nucleotides are TGTGCCAGCAGTGGAGAAAACTATGGCTACACCTTC. It translates to CASSGENYGYTF.

This clone was observed a handful of times. CDR3 residues: CASGDPLRDRGGYEQYF. In nucleotides, the CDR3 is TGCGCCAGCGGAGACCCCCTCCGGGACAGGGGTGGCTACGAGCAGTACTTC. V and J are TRBV23-1 and TRBJ2-7; 10 bases map to TRBD1. TRBV23-1 counts as an open reading frame of uncertain function. The CDR3 runs to 17 residues. The J segment lost 3 bases and the V segment lost 8 bases, leaving 16 bases of the junction unmatched.